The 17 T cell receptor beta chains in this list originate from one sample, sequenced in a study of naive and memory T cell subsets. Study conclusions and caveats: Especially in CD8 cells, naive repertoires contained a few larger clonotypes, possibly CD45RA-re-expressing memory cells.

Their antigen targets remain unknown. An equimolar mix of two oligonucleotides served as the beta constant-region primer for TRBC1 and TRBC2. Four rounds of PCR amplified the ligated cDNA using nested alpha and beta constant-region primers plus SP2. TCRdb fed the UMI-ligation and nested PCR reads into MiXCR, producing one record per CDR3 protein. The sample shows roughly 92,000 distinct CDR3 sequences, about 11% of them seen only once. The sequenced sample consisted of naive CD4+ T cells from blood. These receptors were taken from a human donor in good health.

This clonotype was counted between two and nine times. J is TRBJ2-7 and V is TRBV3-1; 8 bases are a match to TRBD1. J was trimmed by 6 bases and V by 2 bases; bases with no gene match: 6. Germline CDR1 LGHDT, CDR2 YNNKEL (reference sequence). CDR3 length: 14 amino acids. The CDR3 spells CASSQTQGAREQYF. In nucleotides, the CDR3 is TGTGCCAGCAGCCAAACCCAGGGGGCCCGCGAGCAGTACTTC.

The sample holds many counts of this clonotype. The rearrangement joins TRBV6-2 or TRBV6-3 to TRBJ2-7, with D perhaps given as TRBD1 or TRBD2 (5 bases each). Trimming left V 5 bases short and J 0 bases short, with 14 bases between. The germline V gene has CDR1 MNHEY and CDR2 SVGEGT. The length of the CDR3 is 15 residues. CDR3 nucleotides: TGTGCCAGCAGTGGGGGTTCTAGGACCTCCTACGAGCAGTACTTC. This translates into CASSGGSRTSYEQYF.

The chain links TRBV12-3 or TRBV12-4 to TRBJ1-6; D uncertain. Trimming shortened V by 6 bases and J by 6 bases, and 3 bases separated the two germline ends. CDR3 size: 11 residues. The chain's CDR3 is CASRLNSPLHF. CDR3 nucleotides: TGTGCCAGCAGGCTTAATTCACCCCTCCACTTT.

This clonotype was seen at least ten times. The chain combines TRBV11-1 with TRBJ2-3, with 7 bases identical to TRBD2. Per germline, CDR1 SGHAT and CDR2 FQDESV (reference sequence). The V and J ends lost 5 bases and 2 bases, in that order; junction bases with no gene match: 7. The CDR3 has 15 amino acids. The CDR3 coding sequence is TGTGCCAGCAGCGCGACGACTAGCTTCACAGATACGCAGTATTTT. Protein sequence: CASSATTSFTDTQYF.

The CDR3 nucleotides read TGTGCCAGCAGACAACTGTCGTTCAGGGGGAGCAATCAGCCCCAGCATTTT. Protein: CASRQLSFRGSNQPQHF. This chain links TRBV6-2 or TRBV6-3 with TRBJ1-5; TRBD1 agrees at 7 bases. The CDR3 runs to 17 residues. Trimming took 6 bases from V and 1 from J; bases not matched to a gene: 12. In germline, CDR1 is MNHEY, CDR2 SVGEGT.

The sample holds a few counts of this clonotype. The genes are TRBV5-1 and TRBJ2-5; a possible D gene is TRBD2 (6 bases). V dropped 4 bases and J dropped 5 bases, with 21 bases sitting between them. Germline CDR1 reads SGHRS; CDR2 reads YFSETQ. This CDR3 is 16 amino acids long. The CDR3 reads CASSVPHGIGRETQYF. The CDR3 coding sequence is TGCGCCAGCAGCGTCCCCCACGGGATTGGGAGGGAGACCCAGTACTTC.

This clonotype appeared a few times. CDR3 nucleotide sequence: TGTGCCAGCGGAAACAGGGGGCGGTTTAGCACTGAAGCTTTCTTT. Its translation: CASGNRGRFSTEAFF. The rearrangement joins TRBV28 to TRBJ1-1; 9 positions match TRBD1. This CDR3 has 15 amino acids. Germline V CDR1 and CDR2: MDHEN, SYDVKM. The junction had 11 bases not matched to a gene; V was cut back by 8 bases and J by 4 bases.

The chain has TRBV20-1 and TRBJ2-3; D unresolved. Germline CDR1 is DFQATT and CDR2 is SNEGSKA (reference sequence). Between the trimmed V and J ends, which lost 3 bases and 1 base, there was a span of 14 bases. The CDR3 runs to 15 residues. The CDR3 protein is CSARTHSRGTDTQYF. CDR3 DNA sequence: TGCAGTGCTAGGACTCACAGTAGGGGCACAGATACGCAGTATTTT.

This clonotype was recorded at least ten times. In DNA form, the CDR3 reads TGCGCCAGCAGCCAAGGTCTGGAGGGGGGAAGCGAGCAGTACTTC. Translated, it gives CASSQGLEGGSEQYF. The V gene is TRBV4-3, the J gene TRBJ2-7, with D possibly being TRBD1 or TRBD2 (6 bases each). Germline V gene data show CDR1 as LGHNA and CDR2 as YSLEER. Trimming left V 1 base short and J 6 bases short, with 16 bases between. The CDR3 has 15 amino acids.

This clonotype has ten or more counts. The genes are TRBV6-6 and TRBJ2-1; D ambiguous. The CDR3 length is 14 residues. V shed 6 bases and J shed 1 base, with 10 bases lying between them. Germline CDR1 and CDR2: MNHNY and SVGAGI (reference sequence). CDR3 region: CASSRSGSYNEQFF. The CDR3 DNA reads TGTGCCAGCAGCCGGTCGGGTTCCTACAATGAGCAGTTCTTC.

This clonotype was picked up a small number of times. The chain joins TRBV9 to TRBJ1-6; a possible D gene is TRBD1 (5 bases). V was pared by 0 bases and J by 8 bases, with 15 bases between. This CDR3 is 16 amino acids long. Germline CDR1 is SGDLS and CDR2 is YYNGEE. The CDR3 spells CASSVAASGGDSPLHF. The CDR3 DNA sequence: TGTGCCAGCAGCGTAGCAGCGAGCGGGGGGGATTCACCCCTCCACTTT.

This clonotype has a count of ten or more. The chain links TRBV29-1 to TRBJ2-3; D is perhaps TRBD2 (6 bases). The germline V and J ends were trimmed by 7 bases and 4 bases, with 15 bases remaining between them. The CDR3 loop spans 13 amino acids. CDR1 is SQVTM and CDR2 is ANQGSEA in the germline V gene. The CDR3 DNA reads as TGCAGCGCCGGGACTCACCCCGCAGATACGCAGTATTTT. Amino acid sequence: CSAGTHPADTQYF.

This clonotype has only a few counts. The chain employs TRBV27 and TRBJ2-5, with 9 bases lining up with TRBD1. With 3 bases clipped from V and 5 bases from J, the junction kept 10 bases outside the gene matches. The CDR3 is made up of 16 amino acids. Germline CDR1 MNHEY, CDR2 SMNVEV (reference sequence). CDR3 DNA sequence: TGTGCCAGCAGTTTTGTGCGGGACAGGGTGTCTGAGACCCAGTACTTC. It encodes CASSFVRDRVSETQYF.

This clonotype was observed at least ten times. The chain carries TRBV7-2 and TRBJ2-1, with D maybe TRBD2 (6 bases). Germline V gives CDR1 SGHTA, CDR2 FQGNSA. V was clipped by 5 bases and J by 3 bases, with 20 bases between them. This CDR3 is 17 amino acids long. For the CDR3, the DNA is TGTGCCAGCAGCCACCCCGAGATACTAGCCGGCTACAATGAGCAGTTCTTC. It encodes CASSHPEILAGYNEQFF.

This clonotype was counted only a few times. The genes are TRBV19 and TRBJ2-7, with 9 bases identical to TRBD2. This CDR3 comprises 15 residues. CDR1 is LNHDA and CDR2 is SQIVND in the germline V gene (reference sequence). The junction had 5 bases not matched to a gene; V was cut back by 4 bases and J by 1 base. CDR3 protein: CASSKLAGGSYEQYF. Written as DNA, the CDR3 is TGTGCCAGTAGTAAGTTGGCGGGAGGGTCCTACGAGCAGTACTTC.

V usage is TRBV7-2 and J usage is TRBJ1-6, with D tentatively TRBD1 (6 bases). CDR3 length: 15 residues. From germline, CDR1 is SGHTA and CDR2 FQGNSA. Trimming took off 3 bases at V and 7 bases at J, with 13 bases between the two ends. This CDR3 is CASSFYRDLNSPLHF. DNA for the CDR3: TGTGCCAGCAGCTTTTACAGGGATCTAAATTCACCCCTCCACTTT.

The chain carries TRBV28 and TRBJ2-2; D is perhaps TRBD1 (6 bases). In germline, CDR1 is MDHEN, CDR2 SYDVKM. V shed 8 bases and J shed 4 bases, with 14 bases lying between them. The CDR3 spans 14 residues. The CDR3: CASLSGTITGELFF. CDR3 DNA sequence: TGTGCCAGCCTCTCCGGGACAATCACCGGGGAGCTGTTTTTT.